The clone carrying this T cell receptor beta chain has just one count. Measured with immunoSEQ multiplex PCR; TCRdb has only the in-frame clones, and not every one. Here the sample spans tens of thousands of clones, roughly 81% being singletons. The CDR3 is made up of 15 amino acids. The germline V and J ends were trimmed by 4 bases and 4 bases, with 17 bases remaining between them. Per the germline V gene, CDR1 is MDHEN and CDR2 is SYDVKM. The data were taken from a study of blood T cell repertoires in COVID-19. About the research overall: Samples of COVID-19 (acute and convalescent) were obtained from the United States, Italy and Spain. The analysed material was cDNA or gDNA that came from T cells, B-cell-depleted T cells, or PBMCs.

The Seattle patients joined while their infection was active and were tracked longitudinally afterward. The sequenced material came from peripheral blood. The V gene is TRBV28, the J gene TRBJ2-7, with D perhaps matching TRBD2 (5 bases). This clonotype was obtained from a man older than 75 with COVID-19, enrolled during active disease. For the CDR3, the DNA is TGTGCCAGCAGTTCGACTGGGGAGCCGATATACGAGCAGTACTTC. It codes for CASSSTGEPIYEQYF. The entire variable domain, with the rest obtained from reference TRBV28 and TRBJ2-7, is as follows: DVKVTQSSRYLVKRTGEKVFLECVQDMDHENMFWYRQDPGLGLRLIYFSYDVKMKEKGDIPEGYSVSREKKERFSLILESASTNQTSMYLCASSSTGEPIYEQYFGPGTRLTVT.